Given below is one T cell receptor (beta chain) in context. This sample was taken from a study of blood T cell repertoires in COVID-19. On the study more broadly: Some COVID-19 samples were acute and others convalescent; all came from the United States, Italy and Spain. The cDNA or gDNA used as material had been derived from T cells, B-cell-depleted T cells, or PBMCs.

Authors' methods: Amplification of reference gene primers was used by the study to estimate nucleated cell counts. Repertoires were generated with immunoSEQ multiplex PCR, while TCRdb's copy carries only in-frame clones and drops some. For V, J and clone size, that table is used; D and trimming come from the DNA. The sample has approximately 140,000 clones, 70% to 80% seen once; the top ten hold 3% to 4.5%. The sequence was collected from a man in his 60s with acute or convalescent COVID-19. Material: peripheral blood.

CDR3 nucleotide sequence: TGTGCCACCAGCAGAACAGGTCTGGGCGAAAGCAATCAGCCCCAGCATTTT. Its protein is CATSRTGLGESNQPQHF. This chain links TRBV15 with TRBJ1-5; D may be TRBD1 (5 bases). Germline V gene sequence: CDR1 LNHNV, CDR2 YYDKDF (reference sequence). The CDR3 contains 17 residues. Trimming removed 2 bases from V and 1 base from J, with 15 bases in between.